This T cell receptor beta chain was observed in a study of vaccination effects on CD4 cells after COVID-19. Before sequencing took place, the ViraFEST assay used viral peptide pools to expand antigen-specific CD4+ T cells. Isolating CD4+ T cells followed approximately 9 days of culture. No vaccinee had earlier SARS-CoV-2 infection, and nucleocapsid antibodies were negative. A word on this clone: The antigen is unknown.

Germline trimming cut 1 base from V and 5 bases from J; bases unmatched to any gene: 8. CDR3 length: 16 amino acids. Germline lookup yields CDR1 SGHRS and CDR2 YFSETQ. Sequenced by immunoSEQ multiplex PCR; TCRdb stores in-frame clones only, minus some. Among 70,000 or so clones, roughly 79% were seen once, and the ten largest hold under 3%. The genes are TRBV5-1 and TRBJ2-2, with 7 bases lining up with TRBD2. Sequencing was performed on CD4+ T cells from PBMCs cultured with HCoV-NL63 spike peptides, taken before COVID-19 vaccination. The clonotype originates from a human donor who received a COVID-19 vaccine. This CDR3 reads CASSLLGGMGTGELFF. DNA for the CDR3: TGCGCCAGCAGCTTGCTCGGGGGGATGGGGACCGGGGAGCTGTTTTTT. The full variable domain, with the rest looked up from reference TRBV5-1 and TRBJ2-2, is KAGVTQTPRYLIKTRGQQVTLSCSPISGHRSVSWYQQTPGQGLQFLFEYFSETQRNKGNFPGRFSGRQFSNSRSEMNVSTLELGDSALYLCASSLLGGMGTGELFFGEGSRLTVL.